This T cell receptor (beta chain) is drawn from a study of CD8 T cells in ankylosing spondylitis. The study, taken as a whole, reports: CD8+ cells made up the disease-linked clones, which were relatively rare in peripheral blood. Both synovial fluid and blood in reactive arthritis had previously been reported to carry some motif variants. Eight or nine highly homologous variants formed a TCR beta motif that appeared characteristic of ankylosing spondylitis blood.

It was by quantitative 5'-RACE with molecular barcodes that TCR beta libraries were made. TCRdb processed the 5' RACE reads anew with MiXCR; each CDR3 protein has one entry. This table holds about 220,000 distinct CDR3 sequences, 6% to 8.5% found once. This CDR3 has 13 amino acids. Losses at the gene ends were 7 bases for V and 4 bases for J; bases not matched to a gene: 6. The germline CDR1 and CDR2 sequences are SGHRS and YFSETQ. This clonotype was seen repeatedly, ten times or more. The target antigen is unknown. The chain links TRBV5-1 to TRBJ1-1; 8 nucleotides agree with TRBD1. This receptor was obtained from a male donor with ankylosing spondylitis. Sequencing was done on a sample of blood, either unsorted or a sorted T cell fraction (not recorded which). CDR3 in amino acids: CASVGTGSTEAFF. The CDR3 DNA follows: TGCGCCAGCGTGGGGACAGGCAGCACTGAAGCTTTCTTT. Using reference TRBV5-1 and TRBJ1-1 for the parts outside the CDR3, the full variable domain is KAGVTQTPRYLIKTRGQQVTLSCSPISGHRSVSWYQQTPGQGLQFLFEYFSETQRNKGNFPGRFSGRQFSNSRSEMNVSTLELGDSALYLCASVGTGSTEAFFGQGTRLTVV.